This T cell receptor beta chain was retrieved from a study of T-cell reconstitution after alpha-beta-depleted transplantation in children. Study conclusions and caveats: Newly produced T cells mostly accounted for T-cell counts and diversity one year post-transplant. Expanded clones from the graft, numbering several hundred, reportedly supplied alpha-beta T cells about two months after transplant.

Unique molecular identifiers were incorporated during preparation of the TCRbeta library. From the PCR reads, TCRdb called clonotypes with MiXCR, one entry per CDR3 protein. The table records around 450,000 distinct CDR3 sequences, approximately 10% of them present only once. Germline lookup yields CDR1 DFQATT and CDR2 SNEGSKA (reference sequence). V dropped 2 bases and J dropped 8 bases, with 9 bases sitting between them. The length of the CDR3 is 12 residues. This clonotype was recorded a few times. Its antigen remains unidentified. V and J are TRBV20-1 and TRBJ1-4; the D is unclear. The sample was PBMCs, taken before TCRalphabeta/CD19-depleted stem cell transplant. This sequence originates from a child aged 2-15 years with inherited bone marrow failure, due to receive a stem cell transplant. Written as DNA, the CDR3 is TGCAGTGCTAGATCGACTCGGGAAAAACTGTTTTTT. Translated, it gives CSARSTREKLFF.